These 15 T cell receptor beta chains originate from one sample sequenced in a study of blood T cell repertoires in COVID-19. TCRdb's table, derived via immunoSEQ multiplex PCR, lists solely in-frame clones and lacks some. The sample contains more than 200,000 clones, approximately 86% of which appear only once. The sequenced sample consisted of peripheral blood. The receptors were sampled from a woman aged 55-69 years with COVID-19, enrolled during active disease.

CDR3 in DNA: TGTGCCAGCAACGACAGGGATAGCTACGAGCAGTACTTC. This translates into CASNDRDSYEQYF. The chain joins TRBV6-6 to TRBJ2-7; 7 bases agree with TRBD1. The V gene end was trimmed by 7 bases and the J gene end by 3 bases; junction bases not matched to a gene: 6. Per germline, CDR1 MNHNY and CDR2 SVGAGI (reference sequence). This CDR3 has 13 residues.

The chain recombines TRBV28 with TRBJ2-7; tentatively, D is TRBD2 (5 bases). CDR3 length: 13 amino acids. Germline CDR1 and CDR2: MDHEN and SYDVKM. The V end was cut by 5 bases, the J end by 0 bases, with 8 bases between. CDR3 residues: CASSPGDSYEQYF. CDR3 sequence (DNA): TGTGCCAGCAGTCCCGGGGACTCCTACGAGCAGTACTTC.

The V call is TRBV19, the J call TRBJ2-7; a weak D match, TRBD2 (6 bases). Trimming stripped 5 bases from V and 2 bases from J, with 19 bases between. The CDR3 consists of 16 residues. Germline V gene lookup returns CDR1 LNHDA and CDR2 SQIVND (reference sequence). Here the CDR3 DNA reads TGTGCCAGTAGTGCCCCACGGGAGTTCCCTCCCTACGAGCAGTACTTC. Its translation is CASSAPREFPPYEQYF.

V gene TRBV27 combines with J gene TRBJ1-6; D possibly corresponds to TRBD1 (6 bases). The CDR3 is 16 amino acids. V dropped 6 bases and J dropped 9 bases, with 21 bases sitting between them. CDR1 is MNHEY and CDR2 is SMNVEV in the germline V gene (reference sequence). The CDR3 coding sequence is TGTGCCAGCAGGGGGGGGGCTGGCAGGCGCGGTTCACCCCTCCACTTT. Its protein is CASRGGAGRRGSPLHF.

Points on this clone: Distinct nucleotide sequences in the sample also encode this CDR3. This chain uses TRBV5-1 with TRBJ1-6; TRBD1 matches 8 bases. Unmatched junction bases numbered 3, after V lost 3 bases and J lost 10 bases. The germline V gene has CDR1 SGHRS and CDR2 YFSETQ. The CDR3 covers 13 residues. In DNA, the CDR3 is TGCGCCAGCAGCTACGGACAGGGATCACCCCTCCACTTT. This codes for CASSYGQGSPLHF.

The CDR3 region has the DNA TGTGCCAGTTTTCCCCGCGGGACTTATGTGATCGAGCAGTACTTC. Residues: CASFPRGTYVIEQYF. The chain employs TRBV11-1 and TRBJ2-7; tentatively, D is TRBD2 (6 bases). Trimming shortened V by 9 bases and J by 6 bases, and 24 bases separated the two germline ends. CDR1 and CDR2 (germline): SGHAT, FQDESV (reference sequence). The CDR3 is 15 residues long.

The J gene is TRBJ2-7, the V gene TRBV5-1, with TRBD1 identical over 9 bases. V shed 4 bases and J 1 base; nucleotides not matched to a gene: 9. This CDR3 comprises 16 residues. Germline CDR1 SGHRS, CDR2 YFSETQ. CDR3 DNA sequence: TGCGCCAGCAGCGGAGTGGACAGGGGTCTTTCCTACGAGCAGTACTTC. Encoded protein: CASSGVDRGLSYEQYF.

This chain links TRBV28 with TRBJ1-5; D remains ambiguous. The CDR3 runs 15 residues. The V gene's germline CDR1 is MDHEN and CDR2 SYDVKM. Deletions cut 0 bases from V and 2 bases from J, with 8 bases between. The CDR3 DNA is TGTGCCAGCAGTTTATGGGTGGCGGGCAATCAGCCCCAGCATTTT. This translates into CASSLWVAGNQPQHF.

V and J are TRBV7-2 and TRBJ2-1, with TRBD1 as a possible D gene (5 bases). Trimming pared 5 bases from V and 5 bases from J, leaving 19 bases between. Germline lookup yields CDR1 SGHTA and CDR2 FQGNSA. The CDR3 is 16 amino acids. The CDR3 loop is CASSGPIGRGNNEQFF. Here the CDR3 DNA reads TGTGCCAGCAGCGGGCCGATTGGAAGGGGAAACAATGAGCAGTTCTTC. The full variable domain, in which reference TRBV7-2 and TRBJ2-1 provide the parts outside the CDR3, is GAGVSQSPSNKVTEKGKDVELRCDPISGHTALYWYRQSLGQGLEFLIYFQGNSAPDKSGLPSDRFSAERTGGSVSTLTIQRTQQEDSAVYLCASSGPIGRGNNEQFFGPGTRLTVL.

The gene calls are TRBV6-5 and TRBJ2-1, with D maybe TRBD2 (6 bases). Trimming cost V 2 bases and J 9 bases, with 8 bases left between them. Germline V gene sequence: CDR1 MNHEY, CDR2 SVGAGI. CDR3 length: 12 residues. DNA of the CDR3: TGTGCCAGCAGTTACGGGGGGACTGAGCAGTTCTTC. It encodes CASSYGGTEQFF.

This chain uses TRBV6-4 with TRBJ2-1; 7 bases agree with TRBD2. V gave up 3 bases and J gave up 4 bases; unmatched junction bases: 6. CDR3 length: 15 residues. Germline CDR1 is MRHNA and CDR2 is SNTAGT. The CDR3 region is CASSEEGGGYNEQFF. CDR3 sequence (DNA): TGTGCCAGCAGTGAGGAGGGCGGGGGTTACAATGAGCAGTTCTTC.

The chain employs TRBV28 and TRBJ2-7; 7 nucleotides line up with TRBD1. This CDR3 contains 14 residues. Germline values: CDR1 MDHEN, CDR2 SYDVKM. With 4 bases clipped from V and 2 bases from J, the junction kept 5 bases outside the gene matches. The CDR3 protein is CASSWTGLTYEQYF. The CDR3 nucleotides read TGTGCCAGCAGTTGGACAGGCCTTACCTACGAGCAGTACTTC.

The chain is built from TRBV5-1 and TRBJ1-6; TRBD1 might be the D (6 bases). V was clipped by 3 bases and J by 4 bases, with 11 bases between them. CDR1 SGHRS and CDR2 YFSETQ come from the germline V gene. The CDR3 loop spans 15 amino acids. The chain's CDR3 is CASSSGTPYNSPLHF. CDR3 bases: TGCGCCAGCAGCTCGGGGACACCTTATAATTCACCCCTCCACTTT. The full variable domain, completed using reference TRBV5-1 and TRBJ1-6, is KAGVTQTPRYLIKTRGQQVTLSCSPISGHRSVSWYQQTPGQGLQFLFEYFSETQRNKGNFPGRFSGRQFSNSRSEMNVSTLELGDSALYLCASSSGTPYNSPLHFGNGTRLTVT.

In its sample, this clone was seen once. CDR3 DNA sequence: TGTGCCAGCAGCCCGAACTTGGGGGGGCTCGGCTACACCTTC. This gives the protein CASSPNLGGLGYTF. The chain combines TRBV3-1 (or the pseudogene TRBV3-2) with TRBJ1-2, with D possibly being TRBD1 (6 bases). CDR1 and CDR2 (germline): LGHDT, YNNKEL (reference sequence). This CDR3 is 14 amino acids long. V gave up 4 bases and J gave up 8 bases, with 17 bases separating them.

Comments on this clone: The same CDR3 can be traced to other DNA sequences in this sample. The V and J genes are TRBV14 and TRBJ1-6; D is unresolved. V was shortened by 4 bases and J by 0 bases, with 10 bases between the two germline ends. The CDR3 spans 16 residues. The germline V gene encodes CDR1 SGHDN and CDR2 FVKESK. Written as DNA, the CDR3 is TGTGCCAGCAGCCGTCGCGAGGGCTCCTATAATTCACCCCTCCACTTT. It codes for CASSRREGSYNSPLHF.